This passage covers 29 T cell receptor beta chains from one sample sequenced in a study of beta chain features in type 1 diabetes. Overall study results and limits: All four CD4+ subsets from Type 1 diabetes patients carried moderately but significantly shorter TCRB CDR3s.

Reverse transcription of all isolated RNA meant that expressed TCRB transcripts were sequenced. The assay was immunoSEQ multiplex PCR, and TCRdb's table has in-frame clones only and misses some. The sample has over 150,000 clones, under 9.5% seen once. These receptors lack a known antigen. The sample was central memory CD4+ T cells from blood. The origin of the receptors is a man between 18 and 35 years old with type 1 diabetes.

This clone has only a few counts. The chain has TRBV5-1 and TRBJ2-5, with TRBD1 matching over 10 bases. The CDR3 consists of 14 residues. The junction had 4 bases not matched to a gene; V was cut back by 6 bases and J by 2 bases. The V gene's germline CDR1 is SGHRS and CDR2 YFSETQ. The CDR3 DNA follows: TGCGCCAGCACCCCGGACAGGGGGCAAGAGACCCAGTACTTC. Its translation is CASTPDRGQETQYF.

This clone was seen more than once but under ten times. This chain connects TRBV28 to TRBJ1-1; D not resolved. With 4 bases removed from V and 4 bases from J, the gap between germline ends came to 16 bases. This CDR3 has 15 amino acids. The germline CDR1 and CDR2 sequences are MDHEN and SYDVKM. The CDR3 loop is CASSSAVSGGTEAFF. For the CDR3, the DNA is TGTGCCAGCAGTTCCGCGGTGAGTGGCGGCACTGAAGCTTTCTTT.

The V call is TRBV9, the J call TRBJ2-2; possible D gene TRBD2, 6 bases. V lost 0 bases and J lost 1, with 10 bases in between. The CDR3 runs 16 residues. Germline CDR1 is SGDLS and CDR2 is YYNGEE. In DNA form, the CDR3 reads TGTGCCAGCAGCGTAGGGGGACTCCTGAACACCGGGGAGCTGTTTTTT. Translation: CASSVGGLLNTGELFF.

J is TRBJ2-3 and V is TRBV10-3; TRBD2 matches at 8 bases. In germline, CDR1 is ENHRY, CDR2 SYGVKD. This CDR3 is 15 amino acids long. V gave up 2 bases and J gave up 4 bases; unmatched junction bases: 5. The CDR3 loop reads CAISENVAGSDTQYF. The CDR3 bases are TGTGCCATCAGTGAGAATGTAGCGGGGTCAGATACGCAGTATTTT.

The CDR3 DNA reads TGTGCCAGCAGCCCCCAACTAGCGGGAATCCGCAATGAGCAGTTCTTC. Translating it yields CASSPQLAGIRNEQFF. The V and J genes are TRBV11-2 and TRBJ2-1; 10 nucleotides match TRBD2. CDR1 SGHAT and CDR2 FQNNGV come from the germline V gene. V shed 5 bases and J 6 bases; nucleotides not matched to a gene: 10. CDR3 length: 16 residues.

V and J are TRBV7-9 and TRBJ1-1; no clear D gene. This CDR3 comprises 14 residues. In germline, CDR1 is SEHNR, CDR2 FQNEAQ (reference sequence). V dropped 1 base and J dropped 4 bases, with 10 bases sitting between them. CDR3 residues: CASSLGYEATEAFF. The CDR3 region has the DNA TGTGCCAGCAGCTTAGGTTACGAAGCCACTGAAGCTTTCTTT.

This chain links TRBV29-1 with TRBJ1-2; D is unclear. Trimming pared 0 bases from V and 6 bases from J, leaving 11 bases between. Germline lookup yields CDR1 SQVTM and CDR2 ANQGSEA. CDR3 size: 13 residues. CDR3 sequence (DNA): TGCAGCGTTGAAGATTTAAGAGGGAATGGCTACACCTTC. Translated, it gives CSVEDLRGNGYTF.

In this sample, this clone turned up a few times. This chain connects TRBV18 to TRBJ1-1, with D maybe TRBD1 (5 bases). Trimming took off 0 bases at V and 3 bases at J, with 8 bases between the two ends. Germline lookup yields CDR1 KGHSH and CDR2 LQKENI. The CDR3 has 14 amino acids. CDR3 loop: CASSPPGGYTEAFF. CDR3 in DNA: TGTGCCAGCTCACCACCGGGGGGATACACTGAAGCTTTCTTT.

This clone was seen many times. The V gene is TRBV30, the J gene TRBJ1-2; D unresolved. Trimming pared 1 base from V and 0 bases from J, leaving 3 bases between. The CDR3 is 12 residues long. Per germline, CDR1 GTSNPN and CDR2 SVGIG (reference sequence). CDR3 region: CAWSDTNYGYTF. CDR3 sequence (DNA): TGTGCCTGGAGTGACACTAACTATGGCTACACCTTC.

This clone was seen many times. The V and J genes are TRBV4-3 and TRBJ1-1, with TRBD1 as a possible D gene (6 bases). CDR1 and CDR2 (germline): LGHNA, YSLEER. The V end was cut by 1 base, the J end by 0 bases, with 12 bases between. The CDR3 has 16 residues. CDR3 DNA sequence: TGCGCCAGCAGCCAAGGCCTTGACAGGTTGAACACTGAAGCTTTCTTT. It encodes CASSQGLDRLNTEAFF.

The table lists this clone with many counts. This sequence joins TRBV5-8 and TRBJ2-2, with TRBD2 matching 9 bases. Per germline, CDR1 SGHTS and CDR2 YDEGEE. The CDR3 totals 15 residues. Trimming removed 0 bases from V and 9 bases from J; junction bases left unmatched: 6. In DNA, the CDR3 is TGTGCCAGCAGCTTGGATTGGCTAGCGGGGCGGGAGCTGTTTTTT. Translating gives CASSLDWLAGRELFF.

The CDR3 DNA reads as TGCAGCGTTCGCGGGACGGAAATGATTGAAGCTTTCTTT. Translated, it gives CSVRGTEMIEAFF. The V and J genes are TRBV29-1 and TRBJ1-1; D might be TRBD1 (5 bases). The CDR3 is 13 amino acids. Germline loops: CDR1 SQVTM, CDR2 ANQGSEA. V dropped 5 bases and J dropped 7 bases, with 17 bases sitting between them.

This clone was counted only a few times. The chain links TRBV11-2 to TRBJ2-7, with 10 nucleotides matching TRBD1. CDR1 and CDR2 from the germline V gene are SGHAT and FQNNGV. J lost 4 bases, V lost 0 bases, and 6 bases had no gene match. This CDR3 comprises 16 residues. CDR3 sequence reads: CASSLDPTGGFYEQYF. CDR3 DNA: TGTGCCAGCAGCTTAGATCCGACAGGGGGCTTTTACGAGCAGTACTTC.

The CDR3 region has the DNA TGTGCCAGCAGTCTCCGCAATCAGCCCCAGCATTTT. Amino acid sequence: CASSLRNQPQHF. J is TRBJ1-5 and V is TRBV6-6; D uncertain. V lost 5 bases and J lost 2, with 4 bases in between. This CDR3 has 12 residues. The V gene's germline CDR1 is MNHNY and CDR2 SVGAGI (reference sequence).

This clone was counted between two and nine times. The J gene is TRBJ1-1, the V gene TRBV30; maybe TRBD1 (6 bases). The V and J ends lost 5 bases and 9 bases respectively, with 13 bases between them. CDR1 GTSNPN and CDR2 SVGIG come from the germline V gene (reference sequence). This CDR3 has 11 amino acids. In nucleotides, the CDR3 is TGTGCCTGGGGACCTCAGGGGAAAGCTTTCTTT. Residues: CAWGPQGKAFF.

This clone was recorded a few times. This chain uses TRBV11-2 with TRBJ1-1; D gene unclear. Per the germline V gene, CDR1 is SGHAT and CDR2 is FQNNGV. The V and J ends lost 6 bases and 4 bases respectively, with 9 bases between them. CDR3 length equals 12 residues. The DNA for the CDR3 is TGTGCCAGCAGTTTCGGGAGCACTGAAGCTTTCTTT. This codes for CASSFGSTEAFF.

This clone was seen a few times. The genes are TRBV11-2 and TRBJ2-3; D uncertain. The CDR3 loop spans 16 amino acids. The germline CDR1 and CDR2 sequences are SGHAT and FQNNGV. Between the trimmed V and J ends, which lost 0 bases and 9 bases, there was a span of 19 bases. Written as DNA, the CDR3 is TGTGCCAGCAGCTTAGATCGAAGCGCCGCGCCGTGGACGCAGTATTTT. This translates into CASSLDRSAAPWTQYF.

This clone came up a few times. This chain joins TRBV27 and TRBJ2-7; the match to TRBD2 covers 8 bases. The J segment lost 3 bases and the V segment lost 5 bases, leaving 9 bases of the junction unmatched. In germline, CDR1 is MNHEY, CDR2 SMNVEV (reference sequence). CDR3 size: 15 residues. The CDR3 DNA sequence: TGTGCCAGCAGTCTCCCCGGGACTAGGGTCTACGAGCAGTACTTC. This translates into CASSLPGTRVYEQYF.

V gene TRBV6-1 combines with J gene TRBJ1-2; D is ambiguous. V lost 1 base to trimming and J lost 2 bases, with 5 bases between them. The CDR3 consists of 13 residues. Germline values: CDR1 MNHNS, CDR2 SASEGT. This CDR3 reads CASSEGRNYGYTF. The CDR3 DNA reads TGTGCCAGCAGTGAAGGGCGGAACTATGGCTACACCTTC.

This chain connects TRBV4-3 to TRBJ1-6, with a possible D match to TRBD1 (5 bases). Germline V gene data show CDR1 as LGHNA and CDR2 as YSLEER. Trimming left V 1 base short and J 7 bases short, with 17 bases between. The CDR3 sequence is 17 residues long. The CDR3 DNA is TGCGCCAGCAGCCAAGGGGGTTTATGGGGGGGAAATTCACCCCTCCACTTT. Translating gives CASSQGGLWGGNSPLHF.

The rearrangement uses TRBV27 and TRBJ1-1, with a weak D call TRBD1 (5 bases). The V end lost 4 bases, the J end lost 5 bases, and 17 bases lay between the germline ends. The V gene's germline CDR1 is MNHEY and CDR2 SMNVEV (reference sequence). The CDR3 sequence is 15 residues long. CDR3 DNA sequence: TGTGCCAGCAGTTCGGGCGGGACGGGACGAACTGAAGCTTTCTTT. Encoded protein: CASSSGGTGRTEAFF.

The chain employs TRBV11-2 and TRBJ1-5; 8 nucleotides align to TRBD1. The J segment lost 4 bases and the V segment lost 10 bases, leaving 6 bases of the junction unmatched. This CDR3 region has 13 residues. Germline values: CDR1 SGHAT, CDR2 FQNNGV. CDR3 sequence: CATGTGRNQPQHF. The CDR3 DNA is TGTGCCACCGGGACAGGACGGAATCAGCCCCAGCATTTT.

This clone was recorded a few times. The CDR3 DNA sequence: TGTGCCAGTATCTCTGGGACAGGGACCTACAATGAGCAGTTCTTC. Translating it yields CASISGTGTYNEQFF. The chain has TRBV19 and TRBJ2-1; 9 bases match TRBD1. Germline V gives CDR1 LNHDA, CDR2 SQIVND (reference sequence). The trim removed 7 bases at V and 2 bases at J, leaving 6 bases unmatched. CDR3 length: 15 residues.

The V gene is TRBV10-2, the J gene TRBJ1-6; unclear D gene. Per the germline V gene, CDR1 is WSHSY and CDR2 is SAAADI. The CDR3 extends over 12 amino acids. Trimming stripped 3 bases from V and 7 bases from J, with 4 bases between. The CDR3 loop is CASSDPNSPLHF. In DNA, the CDR3 is TGCGCCAGCAGTGATCCGAATTCACCCCTCCACTTT.

This chain links TRBV6-1 with TRBJ1-1; possibly TRBD1 for D (6 bases). Germline V gives CDR1 MNHNS, CDR2 SASEGT. The CDR3 extends over 16 amino acids. Trimming pared 1 base from V and 1 base from J, leaving 13 bases between. The CDR3 loop reads CASSEVGQGRNTEAFF. CDR3 bases: TGTGCCAGCAGTGAAGTGGGGCAGGGGCGGAACACTGAAGCTTTCTTT.

This clone has a handful of counts. The chain has TRBV7-2 and TRBJ1-5, with TRBD1 matching 8 bases. The CDR3 is 13 amino acids. Losses at the gene ends were 5 bases for V and 6 bases for J; bases not matched to a gene: 3. The V gene's germline CDR1 is SGHTA and CDR2 FQGNSA. This chain's CDR3 is CASSPTGVQPQHF. The CDR3 nucleotides read TGTGCCAGCAGCCCGACAGGGGTTCAGCCCCAGCATTTT.

The V gene is TRBV23-1, the J gene TRBJ1-3; the match to TRBD1 covers 9 bases. TRBV23-1 is flagged as an ORF with uncertain function. J lost 8 bases, V lost 7 bases, and 15 bases had no gene match. The CDR3 totals 16 residues. Written as DNA, the CDR3 is TGCGCCAGCAATACCGACGGGACAGGGCGTAGAGACACCATATATTTT. Translated: CASNTDGTGRRDTIYF.

This clone was observed many times. The chain combines TRBV7-2 with TRBJ1-2; the D gene is possibly TRBD1 (6 bases). Germline assignment: CDR1 SGHTA and CDR2 FQGNSA. This CDR3 comprises 14 residues. With 5 bases removed from V and 6 bases from J, the gap between germline ends came to 16 bases. For the CDR3, the DNA is TGTGCCAGCAGCCCTACAGGGTTTAGTGATGGCTACACCTTC. This sequence encodes CASSPTGFSDGYTF.

In its sample, this clone was seen a few times. V and J are TRBV7-2 and TRBJ2-5, with 7 nucleotides matching TRBD1. Germline CDR1 reads SGHTA; CDR2 reads FQGNSA. This CDR3 spans 15 amino acids. The J segment lost 4 bases and the V segment lost 5 bases, leaving 10 bases of the junction unmatched. This CDR3 reads CASSTTGVDRETQYF. The CDR3 DNA is TGTGCCAGCAGCACTACAGGGGTTGATCGAGAGACCCAGTACTTC.